This T cell receptor beta chain came from a study of T cell responses to AZD1222 COVID-19 vaccine. Across the study: Some second doses came at about 4 weeks and others at about 12 weeks; these were pooled.

Germline CDR1 and CDR2: SGHAT and FQNNGV. The CDR3 has 13 residues. In regard to this clone: Its cognate antigen is unknown. The junction departs from the called germline gene at one end, perhaps through a read error.

The study, taken as a whole, reports: Females made up more of the donors, who were largely white British, and clonal diversity may have come out too low. Sampling captured repertoires only after the peak T cell response. Two AZD1222 doses significantly raised spike-specific TCR breadth and depth over controls.

The table came from immunoSEQ multiplex PCR; TCRdb's copy has only in-frame clones and leaves some out. This table holds 130,000 to 150,000 clones, 88% found once. The source was peripheral blood, collected on day 0 of AZD1222 vaccination. The chain combines TRBV11-2 with TRBJ1-2, with D possibly matching TRBD1 (5 bases). The TCR originated in an adult in good health. CDR3 bases: TGTGCCAGCAGCCTAGACAGACCCTATGGCTACACCTTC. Amino acid sequence: CASSLDRPYGYTF.